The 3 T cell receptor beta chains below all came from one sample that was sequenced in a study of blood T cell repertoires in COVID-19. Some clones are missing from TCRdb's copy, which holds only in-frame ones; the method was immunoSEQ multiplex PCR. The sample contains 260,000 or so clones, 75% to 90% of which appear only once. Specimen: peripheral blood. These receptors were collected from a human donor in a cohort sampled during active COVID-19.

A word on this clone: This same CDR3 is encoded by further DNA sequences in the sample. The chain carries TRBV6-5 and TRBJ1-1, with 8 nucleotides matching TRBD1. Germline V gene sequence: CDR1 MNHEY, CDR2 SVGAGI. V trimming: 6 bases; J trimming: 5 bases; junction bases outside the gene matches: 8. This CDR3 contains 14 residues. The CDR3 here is CASSPRTGWTEAFF. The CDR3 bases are TGTGCCAGCAGCCCCCGGACAGGGTGGACTGAAGCTTTCTTT.

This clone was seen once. CDR3 sequence: CASSLGTGRETQYF. Here the CDR3 DNA reads TGTGCCAGCAGCCTTGGGACAGGAAGGGAGACCCAGTACTTC. The chain carries TRBV7-8 and TRBJ2-5, with 8 bases that match TRBD1. V shed 5 bases, J shed 5 bases, and the junction held 7 bases outside the gene matches. Germline CDR1 SGHVS, CDR2 FQNEAQ. This CDR3 region has 14 residues.

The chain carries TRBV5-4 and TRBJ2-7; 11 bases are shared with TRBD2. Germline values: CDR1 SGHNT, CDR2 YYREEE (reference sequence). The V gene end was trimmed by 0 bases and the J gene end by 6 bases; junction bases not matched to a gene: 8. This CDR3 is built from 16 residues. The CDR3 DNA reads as TGTGCCAGCAGCTTGGGGGTAGCGGGGGGGCCGGGCGAGCAGTACTTC. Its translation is CASSLGVAGGPGEQYF.